These 24 T cell receptor beta chains were all obtained from the same sample, sequenced in a study of human T cells and chemical hapten exposure. The sample's time point: healthy volunteer bleed at 6 weeks. The starting material, unfractionated whole blood, was used for total RNA extraction. TCRdb analysed the RACE reads with MiXCR anew, one entry per CDR3 protein. The data show 70,000 to 85,000 distinct CDR3 sequences, roughly 8.7% seen once. What was sequenced was whole blood. All receptors come from a male donor in good health. Some clones in this sample may be carry-over from other donors' samples.

This clonotype has a count of ten or more. The gene calls are TRBV4-1 and TRBJ1-1, with no clear D. V gave up 4 bases and J gave up 4 bases, with 10 bases separating them. CDR1 is MGHRA, CDR2 YSYEKL, per germline. The CDR3 is made up of 13 amino acids. In DNA, the CDR3 is TGCGCCAGCAGCCTTGGCGGCCTCACTGAAGCTTTCTTT. Its translation is CASSLGGLTEAFF.

The chain couples TRBV6-5 to TRBJ1-1; 12 positions agree with TRBD1. Germline V gene lookup returns CDR1 MNHEY and CDR2 SVGAGI. CDR3 length: 14 amino acids. Trimming removed 6 bases from V and 11 bases from J; junction bases left unmatched: 10. The CDR3 DNA reads as TGTGCCAGCAGAACCGGGACAGGGGGCGTTGAGGCTTTCTTT. Encoded protein: CASRTGTGGVEAFF.

The rearrangement joins TRBV30 to TRBJ1-2; tentative D call: TRBD1 (6 bases). The CDR3 extends over 14 amino acids. Trimming pared 2 bases from V and 1 base from J, leaving 11 bases between. Germline CDR1 and CDR2: GTSNPN and SVGIG (reference sequence). The CDR3 loop reads CAWSTGQLNYGYTF. CDR3 DNA sequence: TGTGCCTGGAGTACTGGACAGCTTAACTATGGCTACACCTTC.

This clonotype was seen repeatedly, ten times or more. The chain has TRBV20-1 and TRBJ1-4; D gene unclear. Trimming stripped 5 bases from V and 1 base from J, with 17 bases between. The CDR3 extends over 16 amino acids. The V gene's germline CDR1 is DFQATT and CDR2 SNEGSKA (reference sequence). For the CDR3, the DNA is TGCAGTGCTCCCCCCCGGGGAAAACAAACTAATGAAAAACTGTTTTTT. Translated: CSAPPRGKQTNEKLFF.

The chain couples TRBV27 to TRBJ2-7; possibly TRBD1 for D (5 bases). V was pared by 4 bases and J by 5 bases, with 9 bases between. The CDR3 has 12 amino acids. Germline CDR1 reads MNHEY; CDR2 reads SMNVEV (reference sequence). The CDR3 DNA follows: TGTGCCAGCAGTTCTGACAGAGACGAGCAGTACTTC. Translated: CASSSDRDEQYF.

This clonotype was observed a handful of times. V usage is TRBV29-1 and J usage is TRBJ2-2; D not certain. This CDR3 is 14 amino acids long. CDR1 is SQVTM, CDR2 ANQGSEA, per germline. The V end was cut by 6 bases, the J end by 2 bases, with 13 bases between. CDR3 DNA: TGCAGCGTCCCCGGACGACTTAACACCGGGGAGCTGTTTTTT. Translating gives CSVPGRLNTGELFF.

There are many counts of this clonotype. The genes are TRBV15 and TRBJ2-3; D is ambiguous. The V end was cut by 0 bases, the J end by 4 bases, with 8 bases between. The CDR3 contains 14 residues. Germline assignment: CDR1 LNHNV and CDR2 YYDKDF (reference sequence). The DNA for the CDR3 is TGTGCCACCAGCAGAGAACTCTTAGCAGATACGCAGTATTTT. It is translated as CATSRELLADTQYF.

The rearrangement joins TRBV7-2 to TRBJ2-3; 7 positions match TRBD2. Germline CDR1 reads SGHTA; CDR2 reads FQGNSA. The CDR3 covers 15 residues. J was trimmed by 2 bases and V by 5 bases; bases with no gene match: 7. The CDR3 reads CASSRTRGFTDTQYF. The CDR3 coding sequence is TGTGCCAGCAGCCGGACTAGGGGCTTCACAGATACGCAGTATTTT.

The V call is TRBV6-1, the J call TRBJ2-7, with 7 bases that match TRBD1. Trimming at V came to 5 bases and at J to 6 bases, leaving 10 bases not matched to a gene. This CDR3 comprises 14 residues. Germline CDR1 reads MNHNS; CDR2 reads SASEGT. The CDR3 DNA is TGTGCCAGCAGTCTAGAAGACAGGGCTGGCGAGCAGTACTTC. Protein product: CASSLEDRAGEQYF.

The rearrangement links TRBV14 to TRBJ2-3; 12 bases fit TRBD2. V lost 4 bases and J lost 7; bases outside the gene matches: 9. CDR1 SGHDN and CDR2 FVKESK come from the germline V gene. CDR3 length: 16 residues. In DNA, the CDR3 is TGTGCCAGCAGCCTTACTAGCGGGAGGAACCCATATACGCAGTATTTT. This encodes CASSLTSGRNPYTQYF.

This clonotype was seen a handful of times. The CDR3 sequence is CASSQDNSYGYTF. CDR3 nucleotides: TGTGCCAGCAGCCAAGATAACAGCTATGGCTACACCTTC. The chain joins TRBV3-1 to TRBJ1-2, with D uncertain. Germline V gene data show CDR1 as LGHDT and CDR2 as YNNKEL (reference sequence). This CDR3 is built from 13 residues. Trimming removed 0 bases from V and 4 bases from J, with 6 bases in between.

In its sample, this clonotype was seen a few times. This chain joins TRBV7-9 and TRBJ2-5, with 7 bases aligning to TRBD1. This CDR3 is 13 amino acids long. CDR1 is SEHNR and CDR2 is FQNEAQ in the germline V gene (reference sequence). V lost 3 bases and J lost 4; bases outside the gene matches: 2. CDR3 coding DNA: TGTGCCAGCAGCTTTTCAGGGGGAGAGACCCAGTACTTC. This gives the protein CASSFSGGETQYF.

This clonotype has just a few counts. The rearrangement joins TRBV18 to TRBJ1-1, with D unresolved. From germline, CDR1 is KGHSH and CDR2 LQKENI. Trimming removed 5 bases from V and 3 bases from J, with 10 bases in between. The CDR3 has 13 amino acids. CDR3 in DNA: TGTGCCAGCTCAAGTGGAAGCGACACTGAAGCTTTCTTT. It yields the protein CASSSGSDTEAFF.

This clonotype was recorded at least ten times. The chain combines TRBV4-2 with TRBJ1-1; 9 bases are shared with TRBD1. This CDR3 has 15 residues. V was pared by 6 bases and J by 5 bases, with 10 bases of the junction left unmatched. Germline assignment: CDR1 LGHNA and CDR2 YNFKEQ. This CDR3 reads CASRSNRGPKTEAFF. In nucleotides, the CDR3 is TGTGCCAGCAGATCAAACAGGGGGCCGAAAACTGAAGCTTTCTTT.

Only a few counts were recorded for this clonotype. The V and J genes are TRBV4-1 and TRBJ2-5, with D tentatively TRBD1 (5 bases). The CDR3 has 14 amino acids. Germline V gene data show CDR1 as MGHRA and CDR2 as YSYEKL. V was pared by 1 base and J by 4 bases, with 10 bases between. The CDR3 loop reads CASSQARDTETQYF. The CDR3 coding sequence is TGCGCCAGCAGCCAAGCCAGGGATACAGAGACCCAGTACTTC.

This clonotype was counted a few times. The chain combines TRBV11-2 with TRBJ2-7; D gene unclear. This CDR3 spans 13 amino acids. The V gene's germline CDR1 is SGHAT and CDR2 FQNNGV. Deletions cut 1 base from V and 7 bases from J, with 11 bases between. CDR3 in DNA: TGTGCCAGCAGCTTAGGGCCAGCTGGGGAGCAGTACTTC. Protein: CASSLGPAGEQYF. Full variable domain (missing parts from reference TRBV11-2 and TRBJ2-7): EAGVAQSPRYKIIEKRQSVAFWCNPISGHATLYWYQQILGQGPKLLIQFQNNGVVDDSQLPKDRFSAERLKGVDSTLKIQPAKLEDSAVYLCASSLGPAGEQYFGPGTRLTVT.

The V call is TRBV2, the J call TRBJ2-5; a possible D gene is TRBD2 (6 bases). V was cut by 8 bases and J by 3 bases, with 13 bases left in between. The CDR3 is 13 amino acids. CDR1 is SNHLY, CDR2 FYNNEI, per germline. CDR3 residues: CASSPRGEETQYF. The CDR3 bases are TGTGCCAGCTCACCCCGCGGGGAAGAGACCCAGTACTTC.

This clonotype appeared many times. V is TRBV9 and J is TRBJ2-1, with 10 bases matching TRBD1. The CDR3 totals 15 residues. The V gene end was trimmed by 3 bases and the J gene end by 7 bases; junction bases not matched to a gene: 7. Germline V lookup: CDR1 SGDLS, CDR2 YYNGEE. This CDR3 is CASSGGGTGANEQFF. CDR3 in DNA: TGTGCCAGCAGCGGGGGGGGGACAGGGGCTAATGAGCAGTTCTTC.

The rearrangement joins TRBV19 to TRBJ1-4; D possibly corresponds to TRBD1 (6 bases). Between the trimmed V and J ends, which lost 4 bases and 8 bases, there was a span of 20 bases. The CDR3 consists of 16 residues. From germline, CDR1 is LNHDA and CDR2 SQIVND (reference sequence). The CDR3 is CASSNPGQPLEEKLFF. The CDR3, as DNA: TGTGCCAGTAGTAACCCAGGACAGCCGCTTGAGGAAAAACTGTTTTTT.

The table lists this clonotype with a few counts. The chain recombines TRBV14 with TRBJ2-3; D is unresolved. This CDR3 region has 16 residues. The V end was cut by 0 bases, the J end by 1 base, with 11 bases between. Germline CDR1 reads SGHDN; CDR2 reads FVKESK. The CDR3 here is CASSQDLGPRTDTQYF. The DNA for the CDR3 is TGTGCCAGCAGCCAAGATCTGGGTCCGCGCACAGATACGCAGTATTTT.

Only a few counts were recorded for this clonotype. V and J are TRBV5-1 and TRBJ2-7; D is possibly TRBD2 (8 bases). With 4 bases removed from V and 5 bases from J, the gap between germline ends came to 16 bases. The CDR3 covers 14 residues. CDR1 is SGHRS and CDR2 is YFSETQ in the germline V gene. The CDR3 nucleotides read TGCGCCAGCAGCATCGGGAGGGGGCGCGACGAGCAGTACTTC. Translating gives CASSIGRGRDEQYF.

This clonotype was seen many times. The V and J genes are TRBV9 and TRBJ2-6; weak D call: TRBD1 (6 bases). V was pared by 2 bases and J by 4 bases, with 19 bases between. This CDR3 has 18 amino acids. From germline, CDR1 is SGDLS and CDR2 YYNGEE. The CDR3 spells CASSVTFLAGAGANVLTF. Here the CDR3 DNA reads TGTGCCAGCAGCGTTACCTTCTTGGCAGGGGCAGGGGCCAACGTCCTGACTTTC.

This clonotype turned up a few times. The chain couples TRBV5-4 to TRBJ2-3; D ambiguous. This CDR3 has 14 amino acids. Germline values: CDR1 SGHNT, CDR2 YYREEE (reference sequence). Trimming cost V 2 bases and J 0 bases, with 7 bases left between them. The CDR3 loop reads CASSFPGSTDTQYF. For the CDR3, the DNA is TGTGCCAGCAGCTTCCCAGGCAGCACAGATACGCAGTATTTT. The full variable domain, in which reference TRBV5-4 and TRBJ2-3 provide the parts outside the CDR3, is ETGVTQSPTHLIKTRGQQVTLRCSSQSGHNTVSWYQQALGQGPQFIFQYYREEENGRGNFPPRFSGLQFPNYSSELNVNALELDDSALYLCASSFPGSTDTQYFGPGTRLTVL.

In DNA form, the CDR3 reads TGTGCCAGCAGAGGTCAACAGGTCTCCTACGAGCAGTACTTC. It translates to CASRGQQVSYEQYF. The chain uses TRBV2 and TRBJ2-7; possibly TRBD1 for D (5 bases). CDR1 and CDR2 from the germline V gene are SNHLY and FYNNEI. The V end lost 6 bases, the J end lost 0 bases, and 12 bases lay between the germline ends. The CDR3 is made up of 14 amino acids.